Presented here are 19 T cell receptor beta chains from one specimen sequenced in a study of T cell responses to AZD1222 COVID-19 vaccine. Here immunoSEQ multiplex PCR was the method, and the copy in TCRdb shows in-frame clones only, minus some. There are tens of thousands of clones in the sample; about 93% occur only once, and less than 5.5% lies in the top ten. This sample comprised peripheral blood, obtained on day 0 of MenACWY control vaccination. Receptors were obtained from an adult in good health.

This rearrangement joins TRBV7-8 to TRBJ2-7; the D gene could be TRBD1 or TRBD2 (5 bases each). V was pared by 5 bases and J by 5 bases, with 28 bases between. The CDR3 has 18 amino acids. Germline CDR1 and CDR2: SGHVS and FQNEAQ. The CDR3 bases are TGTGCCAGCAGCAGAGCCGGGACGAACGGCCTGGTTCTCAACGAGCAGTACTTC. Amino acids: CASSRAGTNGLVLNEQYF.

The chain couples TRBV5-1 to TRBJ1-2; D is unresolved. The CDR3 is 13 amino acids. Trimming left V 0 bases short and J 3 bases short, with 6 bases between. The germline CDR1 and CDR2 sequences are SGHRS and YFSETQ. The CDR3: CASSLEPHYGYTF. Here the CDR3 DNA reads TGCGCCAGCAGCTTGGAACCGCACTATGGCTACACCTTC.

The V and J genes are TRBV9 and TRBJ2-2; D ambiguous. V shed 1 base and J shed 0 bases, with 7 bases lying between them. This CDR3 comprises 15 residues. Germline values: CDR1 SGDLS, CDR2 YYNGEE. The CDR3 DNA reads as TGTGCCAGCAGCGTATCTCTGGCGAACACCGGGGAGCTGTTTTTT. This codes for CASSVSLANTGELFF.

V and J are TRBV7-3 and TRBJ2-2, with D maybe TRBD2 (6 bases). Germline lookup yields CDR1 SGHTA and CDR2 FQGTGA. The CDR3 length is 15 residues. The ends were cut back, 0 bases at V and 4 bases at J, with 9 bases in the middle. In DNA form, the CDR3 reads TGTGCCAGCAGCTTAACGGGGGAGGTCACCGGGGAGCTGTTTTTT. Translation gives CASSLTGEVTGELFF. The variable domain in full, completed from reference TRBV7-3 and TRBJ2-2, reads GAGVSQTPSNKVTEKGKYVELRCDPISGHTALYWYRQSLGQGPEFLIYFQGTGAADDSGLPNDRFFAVRPEGSVSTLKIQRTERGDSAVYLCASSLTGEVTGELFFGEGSRLTVL.

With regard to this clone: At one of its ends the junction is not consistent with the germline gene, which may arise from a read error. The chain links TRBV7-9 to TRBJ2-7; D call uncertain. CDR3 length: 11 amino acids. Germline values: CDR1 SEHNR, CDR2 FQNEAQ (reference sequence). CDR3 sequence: CASSLSFEQYF. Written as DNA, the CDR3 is TGTGCCAGCAGCTTATCCTTCGAGCAGTACTTC.

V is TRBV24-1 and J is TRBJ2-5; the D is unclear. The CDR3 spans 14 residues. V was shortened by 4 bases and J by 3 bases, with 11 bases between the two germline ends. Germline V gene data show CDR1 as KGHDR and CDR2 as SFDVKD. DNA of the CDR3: TGTGCCACCAGTGACCCCCAGTGGGAAGAGACCCAGTACTTC. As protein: CATSDPQWEETQYF.

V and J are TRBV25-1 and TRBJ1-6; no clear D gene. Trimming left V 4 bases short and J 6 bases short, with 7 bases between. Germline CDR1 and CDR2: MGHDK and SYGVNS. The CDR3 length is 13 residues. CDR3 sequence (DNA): TGTGCCAGCAGTGGGCTTAGTAATTCACCCCTCCACTTT. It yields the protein CASSGLSNSPLHF.

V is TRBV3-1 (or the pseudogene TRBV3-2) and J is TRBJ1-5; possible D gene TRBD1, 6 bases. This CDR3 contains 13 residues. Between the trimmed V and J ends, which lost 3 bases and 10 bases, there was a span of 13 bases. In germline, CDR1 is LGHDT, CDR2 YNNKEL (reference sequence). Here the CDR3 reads CASSQGAGAPQHF. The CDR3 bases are TGTGCCAGCAGCCAGGGTGCGGGGGCCCCCCAGCATTTT.

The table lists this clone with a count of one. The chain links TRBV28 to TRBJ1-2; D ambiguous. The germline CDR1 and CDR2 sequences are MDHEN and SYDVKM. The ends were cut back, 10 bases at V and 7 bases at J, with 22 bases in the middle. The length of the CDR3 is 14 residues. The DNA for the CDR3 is TGTGCCATCGACCGGGAGGACGGAGCTGGTGGCTACACCTTC. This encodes CAIDREDGAGGYTF.

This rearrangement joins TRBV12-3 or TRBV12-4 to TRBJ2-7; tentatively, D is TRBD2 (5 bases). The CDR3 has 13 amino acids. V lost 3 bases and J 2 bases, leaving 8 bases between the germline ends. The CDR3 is CASSFPGAYEQYF. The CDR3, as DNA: TGTGCCAGCAGTTTCCCCGGGGCCTACGAGCAGTACTTC.

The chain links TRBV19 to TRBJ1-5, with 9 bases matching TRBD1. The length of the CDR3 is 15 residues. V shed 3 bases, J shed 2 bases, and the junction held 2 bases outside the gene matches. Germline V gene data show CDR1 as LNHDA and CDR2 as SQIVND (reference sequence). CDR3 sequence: CASSIRDRGNQPQHF. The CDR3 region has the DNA TGTGCCAGTAGTATTAGGGACAGGGGCAATCAGCCCCAGCATTTT.

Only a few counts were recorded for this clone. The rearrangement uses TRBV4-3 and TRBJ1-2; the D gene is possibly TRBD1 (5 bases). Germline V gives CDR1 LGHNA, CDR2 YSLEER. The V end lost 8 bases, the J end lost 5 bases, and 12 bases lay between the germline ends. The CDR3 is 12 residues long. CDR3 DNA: TGCGCCAGCGGTCCGGGGCGGTATGGCTACACCTTC. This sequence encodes CASGPGRYGYTF.

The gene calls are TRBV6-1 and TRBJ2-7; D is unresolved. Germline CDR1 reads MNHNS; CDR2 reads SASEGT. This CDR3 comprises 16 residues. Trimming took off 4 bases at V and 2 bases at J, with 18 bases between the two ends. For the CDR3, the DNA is TGTGCCAGCAGTGGGGTCGGCTCTTCGTCCCCCTACGAGCAGTACTTC. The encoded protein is CASSGVGSSSPYEQYF.

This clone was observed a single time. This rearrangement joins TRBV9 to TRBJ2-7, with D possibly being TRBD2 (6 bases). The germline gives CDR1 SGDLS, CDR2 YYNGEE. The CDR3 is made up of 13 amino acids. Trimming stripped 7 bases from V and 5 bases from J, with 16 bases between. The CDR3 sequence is CASAPTRGDEQYF. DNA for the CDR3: TGTGCCAGCGCCCCGACTAGAGGGGACGAGCAGTACTTC.

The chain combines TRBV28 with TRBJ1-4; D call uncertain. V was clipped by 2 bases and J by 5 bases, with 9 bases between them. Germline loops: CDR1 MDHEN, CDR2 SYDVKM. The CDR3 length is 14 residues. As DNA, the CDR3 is TGTGCCAGCAGTTTAGAGGTCCTCAATGAAAAACTGTTTTTT. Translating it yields CASSLEVLNEKLFF.

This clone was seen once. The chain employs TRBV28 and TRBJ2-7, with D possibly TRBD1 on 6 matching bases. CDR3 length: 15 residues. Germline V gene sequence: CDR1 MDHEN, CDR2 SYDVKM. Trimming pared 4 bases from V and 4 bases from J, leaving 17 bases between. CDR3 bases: TGTGCCAGCAGTTCCCCAACCACAGGGTGGTACGAGCAGTACTTC. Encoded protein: CASSSPTTGWYEQYF.

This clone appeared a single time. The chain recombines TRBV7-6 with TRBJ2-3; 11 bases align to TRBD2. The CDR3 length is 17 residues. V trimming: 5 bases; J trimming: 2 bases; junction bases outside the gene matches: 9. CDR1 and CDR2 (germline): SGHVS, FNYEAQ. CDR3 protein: CASSRSPLAGATDTQYF. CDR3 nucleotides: TGTGCCAGCAGCCGGAGCCCACTAGCGGGGGCCACAGATACGCAGTATTTT.

The DNA for the CDR3 is TGCAGCGTTGTGACAATAATCTACGAGCAGTACTTC. Its translation: CSVVTIIYEQYF. The chain couples TRBV29-1 to TRBJ2-7; D call uncertain. V lost 4 bases and J lost 3, with 10 bases in between. The CDR3 sequence is 12 residues long. Germline loops: CDR1 SQVTM, CDR2 ANQGSEA.

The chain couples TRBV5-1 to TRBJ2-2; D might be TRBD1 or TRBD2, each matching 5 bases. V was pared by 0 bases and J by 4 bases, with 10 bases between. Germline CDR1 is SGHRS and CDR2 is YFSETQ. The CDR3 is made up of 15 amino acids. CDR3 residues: CASSLAFGGTGELFF. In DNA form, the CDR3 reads TGCGCCAGCAGCTTGGCCTTTGGGGGCACCGGGGAGCTGTTTTTT.